One and the same sample provided the 2 T cell receptor beta chains below, sequenced in a study of beta chain features in type 1 diabetes. Isolated RNA was reverse transcribed in full, so expressed TCRB transcripts were sequenced. Sequencing used immunoSEQ multiplex PCR; TCRdb keeps in-frame clones, though not all of them. Counted here are under 900,000 clones, under 20% occurring once; the ten biggest clones make up about 0.02%. The sample taken for sequencing was naive CD4+ T cells from blood. Source of these receptors: a woman younger than 30 in good health.

The chain is built from TRBV4-3 and TRBJ2-1; weak D call: TRBD2 (5 bases). Germline CDR1 and CDR2: LGHNA and YSLEER. The ends were cut back, 0 bases at V and 4 bases at J, with 10 bases in the middle. This CDR3 contains 15 residues. The CDR3 spells CASSQDPGVYNEQFF. The CDR3, as DNA: TGCGCCAGCAGCCAAGATCCCGGGGTGTACAATGAGCAGTTCTTC.

The genes are TRBV5-6 and TRBJ1-5; D uncertain. The CDR3 has 14 residues. CDR1 is SGHDT, CDR2 YYEEEE, per germline. V lost 0 bases and J lost 7, with 11 bases in between. The CDR3, as DNA: TGTGCCAGCAGCTTGGACAACAGTGAGCAGCCCCAGCATTTT. Its protein is CASSLDNSEQPQHF.